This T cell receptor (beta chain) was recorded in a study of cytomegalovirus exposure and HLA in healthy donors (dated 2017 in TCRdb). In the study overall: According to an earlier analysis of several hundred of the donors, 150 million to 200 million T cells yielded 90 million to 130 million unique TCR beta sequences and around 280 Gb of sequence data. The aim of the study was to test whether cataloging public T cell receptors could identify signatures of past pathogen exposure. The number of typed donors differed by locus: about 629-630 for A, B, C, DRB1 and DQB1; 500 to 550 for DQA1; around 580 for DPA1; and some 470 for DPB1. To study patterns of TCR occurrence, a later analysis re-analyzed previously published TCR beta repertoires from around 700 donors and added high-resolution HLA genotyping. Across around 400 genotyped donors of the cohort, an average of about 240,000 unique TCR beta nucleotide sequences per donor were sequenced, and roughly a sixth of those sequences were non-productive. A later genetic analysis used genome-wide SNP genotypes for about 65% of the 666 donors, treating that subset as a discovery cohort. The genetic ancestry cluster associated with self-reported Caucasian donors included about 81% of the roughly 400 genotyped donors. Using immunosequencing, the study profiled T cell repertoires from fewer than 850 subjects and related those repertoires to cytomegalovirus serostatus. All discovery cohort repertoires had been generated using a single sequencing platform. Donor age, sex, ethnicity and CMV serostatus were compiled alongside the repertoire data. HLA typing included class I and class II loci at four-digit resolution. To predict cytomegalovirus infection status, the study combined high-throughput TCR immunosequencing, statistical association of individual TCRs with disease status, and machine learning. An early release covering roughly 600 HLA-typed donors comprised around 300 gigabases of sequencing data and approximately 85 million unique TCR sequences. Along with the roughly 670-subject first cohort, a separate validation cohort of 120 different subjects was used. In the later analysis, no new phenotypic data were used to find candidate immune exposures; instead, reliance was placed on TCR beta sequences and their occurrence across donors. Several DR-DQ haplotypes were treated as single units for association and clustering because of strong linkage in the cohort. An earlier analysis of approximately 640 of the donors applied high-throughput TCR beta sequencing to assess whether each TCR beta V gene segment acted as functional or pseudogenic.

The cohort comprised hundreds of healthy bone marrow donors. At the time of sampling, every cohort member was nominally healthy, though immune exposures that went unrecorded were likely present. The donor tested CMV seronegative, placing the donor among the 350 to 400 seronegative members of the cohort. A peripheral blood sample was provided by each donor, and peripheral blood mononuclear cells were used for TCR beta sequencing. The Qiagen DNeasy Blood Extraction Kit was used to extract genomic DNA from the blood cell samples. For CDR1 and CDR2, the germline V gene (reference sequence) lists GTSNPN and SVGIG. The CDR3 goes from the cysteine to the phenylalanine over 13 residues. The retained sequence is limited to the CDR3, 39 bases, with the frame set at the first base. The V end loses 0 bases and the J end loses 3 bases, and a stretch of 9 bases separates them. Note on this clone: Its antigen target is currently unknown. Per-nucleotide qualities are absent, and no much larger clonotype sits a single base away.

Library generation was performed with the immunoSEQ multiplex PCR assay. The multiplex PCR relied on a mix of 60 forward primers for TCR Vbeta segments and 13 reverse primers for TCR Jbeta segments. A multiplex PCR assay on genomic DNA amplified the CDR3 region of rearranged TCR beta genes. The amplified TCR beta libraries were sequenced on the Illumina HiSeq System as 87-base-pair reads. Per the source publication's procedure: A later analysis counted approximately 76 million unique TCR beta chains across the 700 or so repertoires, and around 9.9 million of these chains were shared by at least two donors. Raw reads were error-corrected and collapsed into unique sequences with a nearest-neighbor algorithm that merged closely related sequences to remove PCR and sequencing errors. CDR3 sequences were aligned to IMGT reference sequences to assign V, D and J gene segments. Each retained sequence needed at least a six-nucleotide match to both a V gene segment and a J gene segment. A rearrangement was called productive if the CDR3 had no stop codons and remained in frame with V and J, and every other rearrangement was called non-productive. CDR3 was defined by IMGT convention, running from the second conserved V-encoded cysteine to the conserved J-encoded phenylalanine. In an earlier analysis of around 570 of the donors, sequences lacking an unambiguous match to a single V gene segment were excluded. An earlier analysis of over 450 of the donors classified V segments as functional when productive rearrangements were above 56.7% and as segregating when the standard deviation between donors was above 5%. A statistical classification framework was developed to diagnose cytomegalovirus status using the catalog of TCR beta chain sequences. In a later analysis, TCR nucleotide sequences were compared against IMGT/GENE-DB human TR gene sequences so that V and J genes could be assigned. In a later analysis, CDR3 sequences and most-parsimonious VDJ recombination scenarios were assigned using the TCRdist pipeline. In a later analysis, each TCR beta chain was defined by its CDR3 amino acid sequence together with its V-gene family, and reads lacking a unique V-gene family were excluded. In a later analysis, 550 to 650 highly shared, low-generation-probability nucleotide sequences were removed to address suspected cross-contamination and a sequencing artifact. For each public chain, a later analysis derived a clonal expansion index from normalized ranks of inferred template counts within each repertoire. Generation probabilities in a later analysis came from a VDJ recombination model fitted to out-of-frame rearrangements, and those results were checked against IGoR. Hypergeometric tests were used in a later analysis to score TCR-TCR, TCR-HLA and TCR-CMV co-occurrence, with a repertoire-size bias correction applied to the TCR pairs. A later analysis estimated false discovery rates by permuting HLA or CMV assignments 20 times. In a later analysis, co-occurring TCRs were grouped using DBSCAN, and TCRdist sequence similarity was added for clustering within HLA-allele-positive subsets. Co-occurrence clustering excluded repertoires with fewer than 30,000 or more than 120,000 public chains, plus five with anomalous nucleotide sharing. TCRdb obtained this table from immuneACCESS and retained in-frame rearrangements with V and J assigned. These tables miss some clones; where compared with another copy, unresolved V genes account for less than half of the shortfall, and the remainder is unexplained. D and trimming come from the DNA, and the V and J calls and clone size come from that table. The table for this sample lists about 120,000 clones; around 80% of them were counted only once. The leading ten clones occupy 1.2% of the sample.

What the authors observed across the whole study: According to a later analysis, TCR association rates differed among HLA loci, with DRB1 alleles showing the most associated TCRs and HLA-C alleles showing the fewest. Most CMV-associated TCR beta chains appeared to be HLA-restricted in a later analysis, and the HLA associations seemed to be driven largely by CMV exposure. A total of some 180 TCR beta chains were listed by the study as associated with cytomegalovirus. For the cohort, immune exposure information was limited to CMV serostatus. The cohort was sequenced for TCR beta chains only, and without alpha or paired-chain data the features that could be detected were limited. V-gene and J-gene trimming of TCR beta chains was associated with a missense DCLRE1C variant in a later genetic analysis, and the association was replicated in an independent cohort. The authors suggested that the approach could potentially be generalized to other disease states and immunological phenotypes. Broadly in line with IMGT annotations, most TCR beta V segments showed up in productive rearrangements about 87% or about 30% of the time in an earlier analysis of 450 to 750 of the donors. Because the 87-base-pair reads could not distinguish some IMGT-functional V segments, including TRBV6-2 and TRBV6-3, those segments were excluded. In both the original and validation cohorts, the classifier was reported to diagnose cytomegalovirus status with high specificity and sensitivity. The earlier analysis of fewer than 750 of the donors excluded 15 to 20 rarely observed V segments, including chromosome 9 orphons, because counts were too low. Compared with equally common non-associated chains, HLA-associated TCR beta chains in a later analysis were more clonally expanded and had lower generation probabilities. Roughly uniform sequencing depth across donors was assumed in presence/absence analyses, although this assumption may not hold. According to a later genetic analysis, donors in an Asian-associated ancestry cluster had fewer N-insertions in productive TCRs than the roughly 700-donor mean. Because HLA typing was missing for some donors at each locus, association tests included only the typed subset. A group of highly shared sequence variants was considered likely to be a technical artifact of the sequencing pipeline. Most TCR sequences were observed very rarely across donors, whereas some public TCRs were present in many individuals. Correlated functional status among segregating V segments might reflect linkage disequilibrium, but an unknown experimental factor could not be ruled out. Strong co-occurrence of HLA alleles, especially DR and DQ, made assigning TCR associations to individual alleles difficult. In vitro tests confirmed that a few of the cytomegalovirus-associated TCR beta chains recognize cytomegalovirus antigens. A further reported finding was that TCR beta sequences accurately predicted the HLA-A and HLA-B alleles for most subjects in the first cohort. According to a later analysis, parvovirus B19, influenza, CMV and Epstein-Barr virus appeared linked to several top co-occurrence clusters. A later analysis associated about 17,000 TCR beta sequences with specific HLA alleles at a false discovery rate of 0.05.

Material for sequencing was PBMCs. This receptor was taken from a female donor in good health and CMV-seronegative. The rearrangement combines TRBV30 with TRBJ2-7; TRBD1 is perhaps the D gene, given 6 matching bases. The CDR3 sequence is CAWSVDRIYEQYF. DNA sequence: TGTGCCTGGAGTGTGGACAGAATCTACGAGCAGTACTTC. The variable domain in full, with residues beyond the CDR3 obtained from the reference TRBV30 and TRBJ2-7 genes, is SQTIHQWPATLVQPVGSPLSLECTVEGTSNPNLYWYRQAAGRGLQLLFYSVGIGQISSEVPQNLSASRPQDRQFILSSKKLLLSDSGFYLCAWSVDRIYEQYFGPGTRLTVT.